This is a list of T cell receptor beta chains from one sample in a study of T cell clusters in autoimmune cytopenias. TCRdb re-called the multiplex PCR reads; one entry per CDR3 protein, DNA not given. Its clone listing holds about 6,700 distinct CDR3 sequences. The same specimen was also included in a second study, on T cell repertoires in aging, cancer and after chemotherapy.

Sequenced material: peripheral blood. These receptor sequences come from a human donor in good health. Each CDR3 is given with its conserved first and last residue. Only some rows state a clone size, as once, few, many or a class for expanded clones.

clone size	V gene	J gene	CDR3 protein
medium-sized	TRBV6-1	TRBJ2-3	CASASVNTDTQYF
medium-sized	TRBV6-1	TRBJ2-7	CASSEGYEQYF
-	TRBV10-3	TRBJ1-1	CAISESILKEGWNTEAFF
medium-sized	TRBV19	TRBJ2-1	CASADYRLAGDPPQFF
-	TRBV7-4	TRBJ1-1	CASSFLGMDTEAFF
medium-sized	TRBV6-5	TRBJ1-6	CASGTVNNNSPLHF
-	TRBV10-3	TRBJ2-1	CAINERGRSSYNEQFF
medium-sized	TRBV27	TRBJ2-7	CASSSGRLREQYF
-	TRBV27	TRBJ2-4	CASAGTSENIQYF
-	TRBV5-4	TRBJ2-3	CASSFGGGAVDTQYF
medium-sized	TRBV19	TRBJ2-3	CASSIGPDTQYF
-	TRBV12-3/TRBV12-4	TRBJ2-1	CASSFWRGGTYNEQFF
medium-sized	TRBV6-6	TRBJ2-3	CASTLTGGGTDTQYF
-	TRBV30	TRBJ1-2	CAWSQGPNYGYTF
-	TRBV10-3	TRBJ1-2	CAISRTYGYTF
-	TRBV4-3	TRBJ2-2	CASSQDGGPGLAGVMSTGELFF
-	TRBV5-4	TRBJ1-2	CASSLAGQGASYGYTF
medium-sized	TRBV28	TRBJ2-7	CASSLLGGDLYEQYF
-	TRBV7-2	TRBJ2-2	CASSHQLGQGRAGELFF
-	TRBV20-1	TRBJ2-1	CSAKTAPTLNEQFF
-	TRBV7-2	TRBJ2-1	CASSPGTSGSDEQFF
-	TRBV12-3/TRBV12-4	TRBJ1-2	CASSSRTGVYGYTF
medium-sized	TRBV6-1	TRBJ1-4	CASSARQGDGEKLFF
medium-sized	TRBV29-1	TRBJ1-2	CSVGHNRASYGYTF
-	TRBV20-1	TRBJ2-1	CSAASGGGSSYNEQFF
-	TRBV28	TRBJ1-5	CASREQGWQPQHF
medium-sized	TRBV27	TRBJ2-7	CASWGRRQETGGREEQYF
medium-sized	TRBV10-3	TRBJ2-2	CATPTSASNTGELFF
-	TRBV20-1	TRBJ1-2	CSAAPGTAYGYTF
medium-sized	TRBV6-2/TRBV6-3	TRBJ1-6	CASSLINASPLHF
-	TRBV6-2/TRBV6-3	TRBJ2-5	CASQQGGVETQYF
medium-sized	TRBV18	TRBJ2-2	CASSPEGLAGANTGELFF
medium-sized	TRBV12-3/TRBV12-4	TRBJ2-2	CASSYGSADTGELFF
medium-sized	TRBV30	TRBJ1-1	CAWRRQGTEAFF
medium-sized	TRBV27	TRBJ1-4	CASSFSGVNEKLFF
medium-sized	TRBV6-2/TRBV6-3	TRBJ2-3	CASSLWGSTDTQYF
large	TRBV29-1	TRBJ2-3	CSVEGSTDTQYF
medium-sized	TRBV5-6	TRBJ2-5	CASSLVGSDREEETQYF
medium-sized	TRBV6-4	TRBJ2-2	CASSESGTGELFF
-	TRBV20-1	TRBJ2-7	CSALPGQGLPNEQYF
-	TRBV4-2	TRBJ2-1	CASSQDRTARNEQFF
medium-sized	TRBV6-5	TRBJ2-1	CASNRQGRNEQFF
-	TRBV30	TRBJ2-4	CAWSVGSQYQETHYF
medium-sized	TRBV6-1	TRBJ2-2	CASIAPNTGELFF
-	TRBV7-9	TRBJ2-5	CASSPAGRTSSETQYF
medium-sized	TRBV19	TRBJ2-6	CASRTTGTGGATAGANVLTF
-	TRBV6-2/TRBV6-3	TRBJ1-1	CASSYWAENTEAFF
-	TRBV6-5	TRBJ1-6	CASSYSSGGYNSPLHF
medium-sized	TRBV5-6	TRBJ1-6	CASSLGGSQLPNSPLHF
-	TRBV27	TRBJ1-5	CASSFRDGYNQPQHF
-	TRBV4-1	TRBJ2-3	CASSQEGTASTDTQYF